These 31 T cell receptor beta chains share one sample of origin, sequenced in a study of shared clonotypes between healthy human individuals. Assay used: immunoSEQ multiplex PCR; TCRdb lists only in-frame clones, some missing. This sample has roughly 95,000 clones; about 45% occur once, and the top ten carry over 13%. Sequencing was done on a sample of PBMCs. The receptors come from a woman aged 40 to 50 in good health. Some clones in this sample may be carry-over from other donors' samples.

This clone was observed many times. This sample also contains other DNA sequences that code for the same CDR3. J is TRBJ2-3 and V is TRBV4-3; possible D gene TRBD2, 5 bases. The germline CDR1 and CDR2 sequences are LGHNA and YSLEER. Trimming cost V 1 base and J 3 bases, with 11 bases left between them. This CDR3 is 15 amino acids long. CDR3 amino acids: CASSQVPAETDTQYF. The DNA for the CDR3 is TGCGCCAGCAGCCAAGTTCCAGCGGAGACAGATACGCAGTATTTT.

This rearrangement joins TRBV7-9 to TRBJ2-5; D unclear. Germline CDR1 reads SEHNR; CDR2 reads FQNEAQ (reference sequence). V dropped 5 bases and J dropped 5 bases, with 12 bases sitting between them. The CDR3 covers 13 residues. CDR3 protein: CASSQNQAETQYF. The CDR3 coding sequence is TGTGCCAGCAGCCAAAATCAGGCGGAGACCCAGTACTTC.

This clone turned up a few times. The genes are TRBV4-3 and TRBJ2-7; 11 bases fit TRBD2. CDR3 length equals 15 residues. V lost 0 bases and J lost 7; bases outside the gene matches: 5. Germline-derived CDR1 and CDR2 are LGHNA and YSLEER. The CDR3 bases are TGCGCCAGCAGCCAAGACCCTAGCGGGAGGAATGAGCAGTACTTC. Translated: CASSQDPSGRNEQYF.

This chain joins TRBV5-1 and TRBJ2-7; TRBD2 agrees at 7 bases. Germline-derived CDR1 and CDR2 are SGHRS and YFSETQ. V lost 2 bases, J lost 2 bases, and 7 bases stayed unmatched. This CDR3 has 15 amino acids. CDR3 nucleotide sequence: TGCGCCAGCAGCTTTGGGGGGGAGGCAACCTACGAGCAGTACTTC. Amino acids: CASSFGGEATYEQYF.

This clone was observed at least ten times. CDR3 sequence: CASSLWDGDTEAFF. The CDR3 DNA reads TGTGCCAGCAGCTTATGGGATGGAGACACTGAAGCTTTCTTT. The chain recombines TRBV7-8 with TRBJ1-1; D is unresolved. In germline, CDR1 is SGHVS, CDR2 FQNEAQ. Trimming left V 2 bases short and J 3 bases short, with 10 bases between. The CDR3 loop spans 14 amino acids.

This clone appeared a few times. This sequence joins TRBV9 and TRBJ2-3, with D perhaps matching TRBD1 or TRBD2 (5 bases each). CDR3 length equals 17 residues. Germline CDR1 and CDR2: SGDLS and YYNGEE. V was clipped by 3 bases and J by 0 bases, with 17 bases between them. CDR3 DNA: TGTGCCAGCAGCGCCCAATGGGGGATAGGCAGCACAGATACGCAGTATTTT. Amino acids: CASSAQWGIGSTDTQYF. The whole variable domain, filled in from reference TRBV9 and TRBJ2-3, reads DSGVTQTPKHLITATGQRVTLRCSPRSGDLSVYWYQQSLDQGLQFLIQYYNGEERAKGNILERFSAQQFPDLHSELNLSSLELGDSALYFCASSAQWGIGSTDTQYFGPGTRLTVL.

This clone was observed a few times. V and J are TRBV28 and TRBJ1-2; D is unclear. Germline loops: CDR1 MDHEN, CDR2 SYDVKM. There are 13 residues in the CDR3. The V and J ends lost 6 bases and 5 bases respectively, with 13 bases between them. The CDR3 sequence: CASSLTIPYGYTF. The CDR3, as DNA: TGTGCCAGCAGCTTGACTATCCCATATGGCTACACCTTC.

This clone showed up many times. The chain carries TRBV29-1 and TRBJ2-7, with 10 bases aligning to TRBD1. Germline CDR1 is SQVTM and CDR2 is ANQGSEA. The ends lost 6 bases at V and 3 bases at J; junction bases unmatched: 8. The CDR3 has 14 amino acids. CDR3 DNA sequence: TGCAGCGTCCTAAGGGGGACAGGGGACTACGAGCAGTACTTC. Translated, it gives CSVLRGTGDYEQYF.

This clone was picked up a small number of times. The CDR3 DNA is TGTGCCAGCAGTTTACGTGCGGGAGGGCAGCGGGGACAGTTCTTC. As protein: CASSLRAGGQRGQFF. The genes are TRBV27 and TRBJ2-1, with TRBD2 identical over 9 bases. This CDR3 comprises 15 residues. The V gene's germline CDR1 is MNHEY and CDR2 SMNVEV (reference sequence). V shed 2 bases and J 13 bases; nucleotides not matched to a gene: 12.

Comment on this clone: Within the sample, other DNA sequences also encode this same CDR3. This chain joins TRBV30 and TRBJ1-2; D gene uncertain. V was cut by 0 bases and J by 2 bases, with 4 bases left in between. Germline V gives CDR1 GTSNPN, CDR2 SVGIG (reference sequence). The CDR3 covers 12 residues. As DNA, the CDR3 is TGTGCCTGGAGTGTTGTCAACTATGGCTACACCTTC. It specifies CAWSVVNYGYTF.

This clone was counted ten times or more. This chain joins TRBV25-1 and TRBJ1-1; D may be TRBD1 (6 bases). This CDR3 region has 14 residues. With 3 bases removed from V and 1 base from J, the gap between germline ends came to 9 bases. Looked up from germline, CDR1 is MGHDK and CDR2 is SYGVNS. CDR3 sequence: CASSDMGQNTEAFF. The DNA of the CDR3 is TGTGCCAGCAGTGATATGGGACAGAACACTGAAGCTTTCTTT.

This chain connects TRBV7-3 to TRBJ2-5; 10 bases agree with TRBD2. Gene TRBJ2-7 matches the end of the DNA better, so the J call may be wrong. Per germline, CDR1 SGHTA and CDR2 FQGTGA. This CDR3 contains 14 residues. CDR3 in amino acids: CASKQREGPYEQYF. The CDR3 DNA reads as TGTGCCAGCAAACAGCGGGAGGGCCCCTACGAGCAGTACTTC.

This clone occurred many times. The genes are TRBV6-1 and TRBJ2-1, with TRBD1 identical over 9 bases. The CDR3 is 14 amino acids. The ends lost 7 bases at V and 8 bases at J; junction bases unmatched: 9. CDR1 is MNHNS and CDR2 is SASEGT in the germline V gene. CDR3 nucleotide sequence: TGTGCCAGCAAGGAACAGGGGGCAAGCGATGAGCAGTTCTTC. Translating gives CASKEQGASDEQFF.

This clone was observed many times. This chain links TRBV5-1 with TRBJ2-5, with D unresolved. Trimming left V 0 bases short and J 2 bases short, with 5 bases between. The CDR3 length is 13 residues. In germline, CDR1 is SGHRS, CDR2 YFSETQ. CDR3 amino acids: CASSLEVQETQYF. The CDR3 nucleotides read TGCGCCAGCAGCTTGGAAGTGCAAGAGACCCAGTACTTC.

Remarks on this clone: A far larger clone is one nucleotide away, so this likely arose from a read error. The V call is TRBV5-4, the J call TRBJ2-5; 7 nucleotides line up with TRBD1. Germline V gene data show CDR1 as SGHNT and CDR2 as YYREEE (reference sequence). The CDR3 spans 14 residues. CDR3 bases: TGTGCCAGCAGCTGGGACAGCTACCAAGGGACCCAGTACTTC. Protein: CASSWDSYQGTQYF.

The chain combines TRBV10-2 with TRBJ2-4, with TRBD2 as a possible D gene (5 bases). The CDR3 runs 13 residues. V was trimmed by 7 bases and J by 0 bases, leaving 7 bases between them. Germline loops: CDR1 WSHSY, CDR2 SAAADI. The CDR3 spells CASIGLAKNIQYF. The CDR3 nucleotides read TGCGCCAGCATCGGACTAGCCAAAAACATTCAGTACTTC.

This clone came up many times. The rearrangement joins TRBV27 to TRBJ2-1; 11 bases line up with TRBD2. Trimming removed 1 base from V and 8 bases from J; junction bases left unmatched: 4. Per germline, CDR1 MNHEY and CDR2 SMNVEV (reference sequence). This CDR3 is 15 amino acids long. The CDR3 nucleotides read TGTGCCAGCAGTTTATTAACTAGCGGGAGTCATGAGCAGTTCTTC. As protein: CASSLLTSGSHEQFF.

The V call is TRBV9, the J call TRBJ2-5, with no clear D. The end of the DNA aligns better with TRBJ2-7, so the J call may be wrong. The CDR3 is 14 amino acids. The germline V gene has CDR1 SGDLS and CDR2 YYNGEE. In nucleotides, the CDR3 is TGTGCCAGCAGCGTAGGGGTCAGAAACTACGAGCAGTACTTC. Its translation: CASSVGVRNYEQYF.

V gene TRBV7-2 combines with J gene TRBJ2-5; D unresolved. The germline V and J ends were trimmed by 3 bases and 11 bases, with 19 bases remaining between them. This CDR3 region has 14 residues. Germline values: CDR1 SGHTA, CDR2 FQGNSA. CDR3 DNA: TGTGCCAGCAGCTTTGGTCTGGCCCCTAGTGAGCAGTACTTC. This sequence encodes CASSFGLAPSEQYF.

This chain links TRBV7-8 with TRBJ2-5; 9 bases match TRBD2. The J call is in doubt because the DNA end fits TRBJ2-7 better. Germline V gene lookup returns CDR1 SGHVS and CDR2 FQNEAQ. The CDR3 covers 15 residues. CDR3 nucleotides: TGTGCCAGCAGCTTACGACTAGCGGTCCCCTACGAGCAGTACTTC. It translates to CASSLRLAVPYEQYF.

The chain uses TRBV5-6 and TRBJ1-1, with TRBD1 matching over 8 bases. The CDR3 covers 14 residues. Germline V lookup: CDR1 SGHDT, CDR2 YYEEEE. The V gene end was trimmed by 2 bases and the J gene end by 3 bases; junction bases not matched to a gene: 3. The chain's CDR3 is CASSFNRGYTEAFF. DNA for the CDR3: TGTGCCAGCAGCTTTAACAGGGGGTACACTGAAGCTTTCTTT.

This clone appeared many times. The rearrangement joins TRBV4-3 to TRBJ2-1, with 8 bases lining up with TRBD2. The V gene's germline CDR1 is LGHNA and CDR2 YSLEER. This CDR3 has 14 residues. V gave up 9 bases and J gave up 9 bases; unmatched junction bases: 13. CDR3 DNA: TGCGCCAGTACTAGCGGACCTCATCAGGGTGAGCAGTTCTTC. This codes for CASTSGPHQGEQFF.

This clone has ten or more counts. The CDR3 coding sequence is TGTGCCAGCAGTTTATCCCTGCAGGGAGCCTACGAGCAGTACTTC. This translates into CASSLSLQGAYEQYF. The chain is built from TRBV27 and TRBJ2-7; D tentatively reads TRBD1 or TRBD2 (5 bases each). The germline V gene encodes CDR1 MNHEY and CDR2 SMNVEV (reference sequence). V was trimmed by 0 bases and J by 2 bases, leaving 11 bases between them. The CDR3 contains 15 residues.

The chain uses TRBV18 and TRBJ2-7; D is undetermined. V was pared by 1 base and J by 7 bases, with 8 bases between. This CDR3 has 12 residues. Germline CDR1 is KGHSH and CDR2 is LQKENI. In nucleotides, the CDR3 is TGTGCCAGCTCACCACTACCTAAGGAGCAGTACTTC. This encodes CASSPLPKEQYF.

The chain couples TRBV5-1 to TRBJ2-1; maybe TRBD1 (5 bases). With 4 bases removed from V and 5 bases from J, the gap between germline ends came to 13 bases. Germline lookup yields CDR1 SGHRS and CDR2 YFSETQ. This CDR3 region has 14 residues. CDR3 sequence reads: CASSPNWGDNEQFF. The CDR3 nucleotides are TGCGCCAGCAGCCCTAATTGGGGCGACAATGAGCAGTTCTTC.

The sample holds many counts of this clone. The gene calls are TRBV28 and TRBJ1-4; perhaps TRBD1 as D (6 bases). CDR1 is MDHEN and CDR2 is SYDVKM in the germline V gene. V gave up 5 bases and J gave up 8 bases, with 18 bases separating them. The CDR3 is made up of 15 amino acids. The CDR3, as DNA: TGTGCCAGCAGTGAAACTTCGGGGGGCCAAGAAAAACTGTTTTTT. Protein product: CASSETSGGQEKLFF.

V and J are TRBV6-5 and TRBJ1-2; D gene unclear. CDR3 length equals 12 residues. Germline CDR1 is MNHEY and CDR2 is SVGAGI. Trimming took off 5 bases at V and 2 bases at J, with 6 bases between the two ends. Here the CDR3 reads CASSDPNYGYTF. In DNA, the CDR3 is TGTGCCAGCAGTGATCCCAACTATGGCTACACCTTC.

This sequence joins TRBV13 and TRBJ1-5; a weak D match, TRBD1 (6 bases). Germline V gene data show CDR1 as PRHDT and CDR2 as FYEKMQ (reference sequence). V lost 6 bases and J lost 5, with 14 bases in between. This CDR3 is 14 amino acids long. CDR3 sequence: CASSELDSDQPQHF. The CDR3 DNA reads TGTGCCAGCAGTGAATTGGACAGCGATCAGCCCCAGCATTTT.

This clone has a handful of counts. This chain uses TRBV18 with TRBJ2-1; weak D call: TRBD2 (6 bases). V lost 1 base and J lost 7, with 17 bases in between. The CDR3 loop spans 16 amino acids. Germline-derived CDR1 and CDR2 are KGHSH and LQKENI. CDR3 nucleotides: TGTGCCAGCTCACCACTCGGCTGGAATGGGAGGAATGAGCAGTTCTTC. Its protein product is CASSPLGWNGRNEQFF. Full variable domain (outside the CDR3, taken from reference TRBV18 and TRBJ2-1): NAGVMQNPRHLVRRRGQEARLRCSPMKGHSHVYWYRQLPEEGLKFMVYLQKENIIDESGMPKERFSAEFPKEGPSILRIQQVVRGDSAAYFCASSPLGWNGRNEQFFGPGTRLTVL.

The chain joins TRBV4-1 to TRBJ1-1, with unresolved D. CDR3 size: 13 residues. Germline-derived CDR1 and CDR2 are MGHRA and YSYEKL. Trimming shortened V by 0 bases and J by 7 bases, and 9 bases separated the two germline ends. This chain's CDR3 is CASSQDKGFEAFF. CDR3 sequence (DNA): TGCGCCAGCAGCCAAGATAAGGGTTTTGAAGCTTTCTTT.

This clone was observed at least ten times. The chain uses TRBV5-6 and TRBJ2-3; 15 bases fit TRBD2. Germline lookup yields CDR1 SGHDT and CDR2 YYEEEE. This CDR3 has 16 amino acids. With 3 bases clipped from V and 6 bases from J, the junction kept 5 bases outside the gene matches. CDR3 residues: CASSSGLAGGWDTQYF. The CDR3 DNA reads TGTGCCAGCAGCTCTGGACTAGCGGGAGGGTGGGATACGCAGTATTTT.